These T cell receptor beta chains were read from a single sample in a study of metastatic and nonmetastatic thyroid tumors. TCRdb used MiXCR to call clones anew from the PCR reads. The table has 30,000 to 40,000 clones, over 14% seen once. Sequences were obtained from blood. The receptors here all came from a male donor with papillary thyroid cancer or a benign thyroid nodule (not recorded which). Some clones in this sample may be carry-over from other donors' samples. CDR3s include the opening cysteine and the closing phenylalanine or tryptophan. A D gene is named only where the DNA matches it firmly. Not all rows give a size; the values are once, few, many and, for expanded clones, a class.

D	V	J	size	DNA	CDR3
TRBD1	TRBV27	TRBJ2-5	many	TGTGCCAGCAGCTGCCTCGGACAGGGGGGGGGAGAGACCCAGTACTTC	CASSCLGQGGGETQYF
NA	TRBV6-1	TRBJ2-5	many	TGTGCCAGCAGTCAACCGACTATCGGAGAGACCCAGTACTTC	CASSQPTIGETQYF
NA	TRBV28	TRBJ2-3	few	TGTGCCAGCCTATACCTAAGCGCAGATACGCAGTATTTT	CASLYLSADTQYF
TRBD2	TRBV18	TRBJ2-1	many	TGTGCCAGCTCACCACCGGCGGGAGCAGTTGGTGAGCAGTTCTTC	CASSPPAGAVGEQFF
NA	TRBV20-1	TRBJ2-1	NA	TGCAGTGTGGGGGCGGGGTGGAGGAATGAGCAGTTCTTC	CSVGAGWRNEQFF
NA	TRBV19	TRBJ1-2	NA	TGTGCCAGTAGTATTATCTCCAAACAGGGCAGGGGCGGCTACACCTTC	CASSIISKQGRGGYTF
NA	TRBV5-8	TRBJ2-1	many	TGTGCCAGCAGACCTGCCGGGGTCGATGAGCAGTTCTTC	CASRPAGVDEQFF
NA	TRBV20-1	TRBJ2-7	many	TGCAGTGCCCTGGCCAGAGGCTACGAGCAGTACTTC	CSALARGYEQYF
NA	TRBV10-2	TRBJ2-3	many	TGCGCCAGCAGGTCGGGAGTGGGCACAGATACGCAGTATTTT	CASRSGVGTDTQYF
TRBD1	TRBV30	TRBJ1-3	many	TGTGCCTGGAGTGTACGGGGGACAGGGCGATACGGAAACACCATATATTTT	CAWSVRGTGRYGNTIYF
TRBD2	TRBV4-2	TRBJ2-7	NA	TGTGCCAGCAGACACCGGGGGGGGCGCGAGCAGTACTTC	CASRHRGGREQYF
NA	TRBV18	TRBJ1-5	many	TGTGCCAGCTCACGAGGGATGGGGGGCCAGCCCCAGCATTTT	CASSRGMGGQPQHF
TRBD2	TRBV19	TRBJ2-1	many	TGTGCCAGTAGACCCGCCGGGACTAGCGGGAGCCCATTCTTC	CASRPAGTSGSPFF
NA	TRBV11-2	TRBJ2-7	many	TGTGCCAGCAGCCCCCAGGACGGATTAAGCTCCTACGAGCAGTACTTC	CASSPQDGLSSYEQYF
TRBD1	TRBV11-3	TRBJ1-1	medium-sized	TGTGCCAGCAGCTTAATTACCAGGGGGGAAGCTTTCTTT	CASSLITRGEAFF
TRBD2	TRBV3-1	TRBJ2-5	many	TGTGCCAGCAAGAGCGGGAGGAGGGAGACCCAGTACTTC	CASKSGRRETQYF
TRBD1	TRBV6-2/TRBV6-3	TRBJ1-1	many	TGTGCCAGCAGTCCCACTGACAGGGTGCGAACTGAAGCTTTCTTT	CASSPTDRVRTEAFF
NA	TRBV7-6	TRBJ2-7	many	TGTGCCAGCAGCCCCCGGGACAACTACTACGAGCAGTACTTC	CASSPRDNYYEQYF
NA	TRBV2	TRBJ1-5	many	TGTGCCAGCAGTGATTGGGGACGGAGCAATCAGCCCCAGCATTTT	CASSDWGRSNQPQHF
TRBD1	TRBV30	TRBJ2-7	NA	TGTGCCTGGATGACGGACAGGTTGTACTTC	CAWMTDRLYF
TRBD1	TRBV2	TRBJ1-4	many	TGTGCCAGCGAGGACAGGGGACCGTCGGGTGAAAAACTGTTTTTT	CASEDRGPSGEKLFF
TRBD1	TRBV11-2	TRBJ1-5	many	TGTGCCAGCAGCTTAACAGGGGGTAGCAATCAGCCCCAGCATTTT	CASSLTGGSNQPQHF
TRBD2	TRBV4-1	TRBJ2-7	many	TGCGCCAGCAGCCAAGGGGGACTAGCGGGCCTCGAGGAGCAGTACTTC	CASSQGGLAGLEEQYF
TRBD1	TRBV5-6	TRBJ2-7	many	TGTGCCAGCAGCTTAGGGGGCGAGGGGACCTACGAGCAGTACTTC	CASSLGGEGTYEQYF
NA	TRBV12-3/TRBV12-4	TRBJ2-6	many	TGTGCCAGCAGCCTCCAGGAGGCCAACGTCCTGACTTTC	CASSLQEANVLTF
NA	TRBV9	TRBJ2-7	NA	TGTGCCAGCAGAGCCCGGGACGGAAACTCCTACGAGCAGTACTTC	CASRARDGNSYEQYF
TRBD2	TRBV24-1	TRBJ2-1	few	TGTGCCACCAGTGATTTAGCGGGAGGGCTTGGCAATGAGCAGTTCTTC	CATSDLAGGLGNEQFF
NA	TRBV20-1	TRBJ1-2	NA	TGCAGTGCTAGGTTTAACTATGGCTACACCTTC	CSARFNYGYTF